This TCR beta chain was documented in a study of OX40 agonist ivuxolimab in advanced cancers. On the study more broadly: Patients received ivuxolimab, an agonistic anti-OX40 (CD134) antibody. A diagnosis of hepatocellular carcinoma, melanoma, renal cell or head and neck cancer was present in dose-escalation patients. General study results and limits: More expanded clones were found, on average, in CD8+ than in CD4+ T cells. Certain nonresponders additionally had low normalized T-cell clonal expansion.

Some clones are missing from TCRdb's copy, which holds only in-frame ones; the method was immunoSEQ multiplex PCR. Among about 36,000 clones, around two thirds were seen once, and the ten largest hold around 18%. Comments on this clone: Antigen unknown.

Between the trimmed V and J ends, which lost 6 bases and 0 bases, there was a span of 9 bases. The CDR3 spans 14 residues. Germline CDR1 and CDR2: LNHDA and SQIVND (reference sequence). This chain joins TRBV19 and TRBJ2-1; D not certain. This TCR was sampled from an adult with an advanced solid tumor such as melanoma, head and neck, liver or kidney cancer. The material sequenced was CD4+ or CD8+ T cells sorted from blood, taken in a trial of the OX40 agonist ivuxolimab. In nucleotides, the CDR3 is TGTGCCAGTAGGGCGAGGACCTCCTACAATGAGCAGTTCTTC. This sequence encodes CASRARTSYNEQFF.